This TCR beta chain was documented in a study of OX40 agonist ivuxolimab in advanced cancers. Study overall: Three patients, one with hepatocellular carcinoma and two with cutaneous melanoma, responded partially. Points from the study as a whole: Low clonal expansion, among the lowest seen, marked partial responders at 0.1-3.0 mg/kg. The mean number of expanded clones was higher in CD8+ T cells than in CD4+. Within 6 weeks, CD4+ and CD8+ blood T cells expanded clonally at 0.1 to 3.0 mg/kg.

Libraries were prepared by immunoSEQ multiplex PCR; TCRdb keeps only in-frame clonotypes and omits some of them. The sample comprises 70,000 to 95,000 clones, more than 75% of which are singletons, and approximately 0.7% rests with the top ten. Details on this clone: Its antigen is unidentified.

The receptor was derived from an adult with an advanced solid tumor such as melanoma, head and neck, liver or kidney cancer. The sequencing used CD4+ or CD8+ T cells sorted from blood, collected in a trial of the OX40 agonist ivuxolimab.

This CDR3 reads CASSLGDRVNSPLHF. The CDR3 coding sequence is TGTGCCAGCAGCTTGGGGGACAGGGTGAATTCACCCCTCCACTTT. The genes are TRBV5-6 and TRBJ1-6; 9 bases map to TRBD1. The CDR3 loop spans 15 amino acids. J was trimmed by 7 bases and V by 0 bases; bases with no gene match: 2. Germline CDR1 reads SGHDT; CDR2 reads YYEEEE.